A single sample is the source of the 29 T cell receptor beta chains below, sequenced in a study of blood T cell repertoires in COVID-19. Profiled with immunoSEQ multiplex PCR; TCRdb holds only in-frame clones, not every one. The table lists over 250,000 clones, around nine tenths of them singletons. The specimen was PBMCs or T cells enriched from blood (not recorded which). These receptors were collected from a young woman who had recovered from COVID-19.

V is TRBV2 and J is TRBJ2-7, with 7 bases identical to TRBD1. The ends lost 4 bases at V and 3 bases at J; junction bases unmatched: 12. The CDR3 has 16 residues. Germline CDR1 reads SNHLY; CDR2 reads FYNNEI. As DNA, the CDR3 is TGTGCCAGCAGTGTGTTTGAAGAAAGGGGGCTCTACGAGCAGTACTTC. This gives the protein CASSVFEERGLYEQYF.

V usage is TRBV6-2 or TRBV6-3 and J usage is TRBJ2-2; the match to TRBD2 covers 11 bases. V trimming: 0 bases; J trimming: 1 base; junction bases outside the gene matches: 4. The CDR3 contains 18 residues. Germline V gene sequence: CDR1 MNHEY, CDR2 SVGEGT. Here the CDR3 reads CASSYSASGGLNTGELFF. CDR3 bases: TGTGCCAGCAGTTACTCGGCTAGCGGGGGGCTGAACACCGGGGAGCTGTTTTTT.

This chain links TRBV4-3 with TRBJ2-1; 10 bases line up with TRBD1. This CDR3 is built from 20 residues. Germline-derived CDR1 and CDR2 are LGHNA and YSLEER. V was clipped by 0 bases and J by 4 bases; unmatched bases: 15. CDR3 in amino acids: CASSQDLLWRQGAPYNEQFF. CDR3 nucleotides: TGCGCCAGCAGCCAAGATCTTCTGTGGAGACAGGGGGCCCCTTACAATGAGCAGTTCTTC.

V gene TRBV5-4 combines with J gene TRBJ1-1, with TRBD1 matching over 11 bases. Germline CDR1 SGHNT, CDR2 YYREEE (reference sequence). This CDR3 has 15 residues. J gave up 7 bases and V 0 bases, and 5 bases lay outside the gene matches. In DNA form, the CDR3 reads TGTGCCAGCAGCTTGGAGGACAGGGGGCGGGTTGAAGCTTTCTTT. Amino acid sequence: CASSLEDRGRVEAFF. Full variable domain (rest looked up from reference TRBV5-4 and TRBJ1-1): ETGVTQSPTHLIKTRGQQVTLRCSSQSGHNTVSWYQQALGQGPQFIFQYYREEENGRGNFPPRFSGLQFPNYSSELNVNALELDDSALYLCASSLEDRGRVEAFFGQGTRLTVV.

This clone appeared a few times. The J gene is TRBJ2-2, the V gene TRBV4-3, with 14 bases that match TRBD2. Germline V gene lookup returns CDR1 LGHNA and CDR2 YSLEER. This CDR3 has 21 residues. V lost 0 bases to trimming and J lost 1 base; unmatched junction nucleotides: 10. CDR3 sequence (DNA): TGCGCCAGCAGCCAAGATCGTCGGACTAGCGGGGGGTTAATGAACACCGGGGAGCTGTTTTTT. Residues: CASSQDRRTSGGLMNTGELFF.

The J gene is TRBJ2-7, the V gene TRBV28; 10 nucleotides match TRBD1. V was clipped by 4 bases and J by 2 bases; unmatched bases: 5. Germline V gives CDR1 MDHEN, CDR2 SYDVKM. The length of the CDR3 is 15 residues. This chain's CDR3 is CASSSRQGATYEQYF. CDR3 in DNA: TGTGCCAGCAGTTCCCGACAGGGGGCCACCTACGAGCAGTACTTC.

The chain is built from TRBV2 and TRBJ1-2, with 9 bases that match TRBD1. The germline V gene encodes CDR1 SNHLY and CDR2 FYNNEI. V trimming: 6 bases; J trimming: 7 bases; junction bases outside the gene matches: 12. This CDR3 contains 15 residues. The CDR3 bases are TGTGCCAGCAGGAACAGGGGACAGGGAGAGGGTGGCTACACCTTC. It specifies CASRNRGQGEGGYTF.

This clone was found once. CDR3 coding DNA: TGTGCCAGCAGGACTGAAGGGGGGGGGAACACTGAAGCTTTCTTT. As protein: CASRTEGGGNTEAFF. The genes are TRBV3-1 (or the pseudogene TRBV3-2) and TRBJ1-1; weak D call: TRBD1 (6 bases). V gave up 6 bases and J gave up 1 base, with 15 bases separating them. Germline CDR1 is LGHDT and CDR2 is YNNKEL (reference sequence). The CDR3 contains 15 residues.

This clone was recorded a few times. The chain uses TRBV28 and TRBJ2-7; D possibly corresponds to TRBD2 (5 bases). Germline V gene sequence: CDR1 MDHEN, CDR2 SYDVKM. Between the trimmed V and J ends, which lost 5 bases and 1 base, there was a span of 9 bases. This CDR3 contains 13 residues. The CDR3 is CASSLPGSYEQYF. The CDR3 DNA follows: TGTGCCAGCAGTCTCCCGGGGTCCTACGAGCAGTACTTC. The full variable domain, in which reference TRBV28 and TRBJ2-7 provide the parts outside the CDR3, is DVKVTQSSRYLVKRTGEKVFLECVQDMDHENMFWYRQDPGLGLRLIYFSYDVKMKEKGDIPEGYSVSREKKERFSLILESASTNQTSMYLCASSLPGSYEQYFGPGTRLTVT.

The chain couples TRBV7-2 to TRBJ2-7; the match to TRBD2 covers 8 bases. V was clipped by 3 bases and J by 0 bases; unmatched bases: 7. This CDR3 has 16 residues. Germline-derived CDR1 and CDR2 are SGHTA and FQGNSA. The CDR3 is CASSFFWTSSSYEQYF. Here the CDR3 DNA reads TGTGCCAGCAGCTTTTTTTGGACTAGCTCCTCCTACGAGCAGTACTTC.

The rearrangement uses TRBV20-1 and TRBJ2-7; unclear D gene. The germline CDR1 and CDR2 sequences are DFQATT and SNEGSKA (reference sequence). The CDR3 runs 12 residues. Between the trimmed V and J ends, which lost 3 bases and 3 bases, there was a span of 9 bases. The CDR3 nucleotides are TGCAGTGCTAGTTCAGATTACTACGAGCAGTACTTC. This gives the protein CSASSDYYEQYF.

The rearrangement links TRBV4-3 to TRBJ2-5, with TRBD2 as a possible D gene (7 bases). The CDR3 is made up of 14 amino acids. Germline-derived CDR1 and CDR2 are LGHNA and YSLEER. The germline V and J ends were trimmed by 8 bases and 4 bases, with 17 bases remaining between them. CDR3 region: CASGRGGPGETQYF. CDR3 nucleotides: TGCGCCAGCGGGAGGGGGGGGCCGGGAGAGACCCAGTACTTC.

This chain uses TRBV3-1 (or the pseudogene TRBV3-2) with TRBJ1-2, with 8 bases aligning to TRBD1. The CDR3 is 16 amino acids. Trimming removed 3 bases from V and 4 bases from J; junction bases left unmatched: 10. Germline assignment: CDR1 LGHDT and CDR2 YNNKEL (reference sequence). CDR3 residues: CASSQYAGQGSYGYTF. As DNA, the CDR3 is TGTGCCAGCAGCCAGTACGCCGGACAGGGATCCTATGGCTACACCTTC.

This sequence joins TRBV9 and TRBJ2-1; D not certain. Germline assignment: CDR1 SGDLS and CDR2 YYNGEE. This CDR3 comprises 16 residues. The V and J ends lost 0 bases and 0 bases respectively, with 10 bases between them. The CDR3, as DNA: TGTGCCAGCAGCGTAGCCCGAGAAAGCTCCTACAATGAGCAGTTCTTC. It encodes CASSVARESSYNEQFF.

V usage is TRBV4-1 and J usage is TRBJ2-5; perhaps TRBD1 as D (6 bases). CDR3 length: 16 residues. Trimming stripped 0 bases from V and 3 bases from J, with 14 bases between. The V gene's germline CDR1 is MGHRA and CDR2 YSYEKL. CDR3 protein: CASSQEWRTAKETQYF. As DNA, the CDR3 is TGCGCCAGCAGCCAAGAATGGAGGACAGCCAAAGAGACCCAGTACTTC.

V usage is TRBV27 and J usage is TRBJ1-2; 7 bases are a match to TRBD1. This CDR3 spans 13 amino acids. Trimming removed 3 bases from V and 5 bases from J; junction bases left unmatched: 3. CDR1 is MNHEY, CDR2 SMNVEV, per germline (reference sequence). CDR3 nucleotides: TGTGCCAGCAGTTTGGCAGGGGGATATGGCTACACCTTC. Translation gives CASSLAGGYGYTF.

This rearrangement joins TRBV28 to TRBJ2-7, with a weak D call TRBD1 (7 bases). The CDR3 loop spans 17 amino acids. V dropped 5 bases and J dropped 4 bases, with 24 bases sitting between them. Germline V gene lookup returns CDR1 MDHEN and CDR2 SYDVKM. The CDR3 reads CASSRASTGYGGYEQYF. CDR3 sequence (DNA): TGTGCCAGCAGTAGGGCATCGACAGGGTACGGGGGATACGAGCAGTACTTC.

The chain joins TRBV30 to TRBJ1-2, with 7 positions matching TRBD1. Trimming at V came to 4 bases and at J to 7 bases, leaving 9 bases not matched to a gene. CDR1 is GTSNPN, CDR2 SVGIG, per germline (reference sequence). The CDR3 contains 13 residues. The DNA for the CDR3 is TGTGCCTGGACTGAATCCTACAGGGGTGGCTACACCTTC. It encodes CAWTESYRGGYTF.

The DNA of the CDR3 is TGTGCCACCAGCAGAGATTTCGAAGAGACCCAGTACTTC. Its translation: CATSRDFEETQYF. The chain carries TRBV15 and TRBJ2-5, with D unresolved. The CDR3 is made up of 13 amino acids. Looked up from germline, CDR1 is LNHNV and CDR2 is YYDKDF (reference sequence). Trimming took 0 bases from V and 3 from J, leaving 5 bases between them.

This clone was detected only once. The CDR3 spells CAWSGQGASNSPLHF. The CDR3 bases are TGTGCCTGGAGTGGACAGGGGGCATCTAATTCACCCCTCCACTTT. This chain uses TRBV30 with TRBJ1-6; 10 nucleotides agree with TRBD1. The J segment lost 6 bases and the V segment lost 1 base, leaving 3 bases of the junction unmatched. CDR3 length equals 15 residues. Germline V gene lookup returns CDR1 GTSNPN and CDR2 SVGIG (reference sequence).

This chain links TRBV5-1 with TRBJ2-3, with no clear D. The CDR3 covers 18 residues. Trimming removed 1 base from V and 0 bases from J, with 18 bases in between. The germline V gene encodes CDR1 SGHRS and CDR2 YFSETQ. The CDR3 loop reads CASSLFGSPRPSTDTQYF. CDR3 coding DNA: TGCGCCAGCAGCTTGTTCGGTTCCCCTAGACCGAGCACAGATACGCAGTATTTT.

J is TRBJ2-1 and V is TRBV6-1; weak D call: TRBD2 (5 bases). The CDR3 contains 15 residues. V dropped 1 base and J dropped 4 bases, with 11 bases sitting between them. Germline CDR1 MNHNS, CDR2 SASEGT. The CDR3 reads CASSEVDGVYNEQFF. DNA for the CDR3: TGTGCCAGCAGTGAAGTGGACGGGGTGTACAATGAGCAGTTCTTC.

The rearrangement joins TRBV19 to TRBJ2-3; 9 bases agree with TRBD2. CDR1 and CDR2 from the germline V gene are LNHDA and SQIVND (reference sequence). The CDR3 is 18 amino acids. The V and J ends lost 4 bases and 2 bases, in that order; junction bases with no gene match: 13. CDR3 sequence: CASSTDHSGRGNTDTQYF. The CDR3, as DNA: TGTGCCAGTAGTACAGACCATAGCGGGAGAGGGAACACAGATACGCAGTATTTT.

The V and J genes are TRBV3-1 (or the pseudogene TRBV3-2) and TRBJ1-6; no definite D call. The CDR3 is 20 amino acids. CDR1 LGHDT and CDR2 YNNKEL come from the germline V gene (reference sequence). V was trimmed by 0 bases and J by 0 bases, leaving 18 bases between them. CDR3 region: CASSQDGESILSSYNSPLHF. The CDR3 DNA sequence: TGTGCCAGCAGCCAAGATGGGGAGTCTATACTGAGCTCCTATAATTCACCCCTCCACTTT.

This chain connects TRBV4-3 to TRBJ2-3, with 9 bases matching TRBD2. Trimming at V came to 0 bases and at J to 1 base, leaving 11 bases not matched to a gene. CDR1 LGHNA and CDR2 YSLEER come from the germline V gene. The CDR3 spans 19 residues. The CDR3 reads CASSQDYFRASGGTDTQYF. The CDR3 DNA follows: TGCGCCAGCAGCCAAGATTACTTCAGGGCTAGCGGGGGCACAGATACGCAGTATTTT.

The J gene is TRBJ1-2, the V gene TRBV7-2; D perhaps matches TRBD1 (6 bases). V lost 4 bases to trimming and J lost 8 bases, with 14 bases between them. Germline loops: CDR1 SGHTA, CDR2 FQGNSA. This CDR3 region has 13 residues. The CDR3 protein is CASSYSRGGGYTF. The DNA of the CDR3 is TGTGCCAGCAGCTATTCCAGGGGCGGCGGCTACACCTTC.

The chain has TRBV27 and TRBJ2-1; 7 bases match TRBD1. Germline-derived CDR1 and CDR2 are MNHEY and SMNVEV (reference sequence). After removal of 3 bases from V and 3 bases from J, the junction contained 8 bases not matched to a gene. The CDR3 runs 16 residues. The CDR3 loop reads CASSFQGTDVYNEQFF. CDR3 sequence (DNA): TGTGCCAGCAGTTTTCAGGGGACAGACGTCTACAATGAGCAGTTCTTC.

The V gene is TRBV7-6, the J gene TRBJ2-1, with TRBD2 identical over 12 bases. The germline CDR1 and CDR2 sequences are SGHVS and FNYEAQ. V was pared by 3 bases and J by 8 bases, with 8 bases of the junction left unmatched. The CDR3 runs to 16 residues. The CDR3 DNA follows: TGTGCCAGCAGCTTCAAACTAGCGGGAGGCCGGGATGAGCAGTTCTTC. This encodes CASSFKLAGGRDEQFF.

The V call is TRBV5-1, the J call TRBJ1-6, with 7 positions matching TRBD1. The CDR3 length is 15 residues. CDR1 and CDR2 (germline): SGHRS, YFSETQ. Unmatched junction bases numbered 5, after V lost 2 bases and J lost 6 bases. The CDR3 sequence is CASSLNDRVNSPLHF. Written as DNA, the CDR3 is TGCGCCAGCAGCTTAAACGACAGGGTTAATTCACCCCTCCACTTT.